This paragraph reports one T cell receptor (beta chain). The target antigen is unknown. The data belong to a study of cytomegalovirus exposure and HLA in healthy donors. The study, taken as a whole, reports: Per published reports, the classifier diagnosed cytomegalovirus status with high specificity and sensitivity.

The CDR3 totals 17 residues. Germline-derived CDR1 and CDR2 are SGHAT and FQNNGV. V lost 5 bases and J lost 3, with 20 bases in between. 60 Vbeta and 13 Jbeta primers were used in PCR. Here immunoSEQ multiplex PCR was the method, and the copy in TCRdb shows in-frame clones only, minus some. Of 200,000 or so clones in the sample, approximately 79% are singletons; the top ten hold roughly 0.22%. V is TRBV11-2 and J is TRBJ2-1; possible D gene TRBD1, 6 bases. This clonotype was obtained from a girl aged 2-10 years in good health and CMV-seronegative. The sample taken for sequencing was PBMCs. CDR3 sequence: CASSQFGGDLHYNEQFF. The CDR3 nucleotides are TGTGCCAGCAGCCAATTTGGGGGCGACCTTCACTACAATGAGCAGTTCTTC. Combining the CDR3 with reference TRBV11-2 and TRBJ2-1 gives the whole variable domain EAGVAQSPRYKIIEKRQSVAFWCNPISGHATLYWYQQILGQGPKLLIQFQNNGVVDDSQLPKDRFSAERLKGVDSTLKIQPAKLEDSAVYLCASSQFGGDLHYNEQFFGPGTRLTVL.